This T cell receptor (beta chain) appears in the sequencing data of a study of OX40 agonist ivuxolimab in advanced cancers. Sequenced by immunoSEQ multiplex PCR; TCRdb stores in-frame clones only, minus some. The repertoire consists of more than 75,000 clones, with 70% to 90% occurring once and the leading ten covering approximately 5.5%. The CDR3 runs 12 residues. With 7 bases removed from V and 3 bases from J, the gap between germline ends came to 8 bases. CDR1 is MNHNS and CDR2 is SASEGT in the germline V gene. The TCR comes from an adult with an advanced solid tumor such as melanoma, head and neck, liver or kidney cancer. The chain recombines TRBV6-1 with TRBJ2-3; no reliable D call. The sample was CD4+ or CD8+ T cells sorted from blood, taken in a trial of the OX40 agonist ivuxolimab. The CDR3 loop reads CASNPATDTQYF. In DNA form, the CDR3 reads TGTGCCAGCAATCCGGCTACAGATACGCAGTATTTT.